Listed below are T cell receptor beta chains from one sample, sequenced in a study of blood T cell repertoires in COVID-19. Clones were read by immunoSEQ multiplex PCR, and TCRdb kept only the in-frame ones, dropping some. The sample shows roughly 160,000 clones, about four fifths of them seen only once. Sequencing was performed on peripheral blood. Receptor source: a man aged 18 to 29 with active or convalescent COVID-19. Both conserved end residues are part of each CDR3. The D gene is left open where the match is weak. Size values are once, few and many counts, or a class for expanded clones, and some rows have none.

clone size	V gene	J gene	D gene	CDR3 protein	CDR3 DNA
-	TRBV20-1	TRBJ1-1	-	CSAGRVTEAFF	TGCAGTGCTGGGCGTGTCACTGAAGCTTTCTTT
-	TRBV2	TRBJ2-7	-	CASSEARQKFYEQYF	TGTGCCAGCAGTGAAGCTAGACAGAAATTCTACGAGCAGTACTTC
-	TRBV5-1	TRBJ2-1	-	CASSFTKSSYNEQFF	TGCGCCAGCAGCTTTACTAAAAGCTCCTACAATGAGCAGTTCTTC
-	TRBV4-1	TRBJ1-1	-	CASSRGQNTEAFF	TGCGCCAGCAGCCGTGGACAGAACACTGAAGCTTTCTTT
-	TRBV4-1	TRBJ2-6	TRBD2	CASSHLGLAEISGANVLTF	TGCGCCAGCAGCCACCTGGGACTAGCGGAGATCTCTGGGGCCAACGTCCTGACTTTC
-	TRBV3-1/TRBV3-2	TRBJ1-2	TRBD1	CASRYGQGYGYTF	TGTGCCAGCAGATACGGACAGGGCTATGGCTACACCTTC
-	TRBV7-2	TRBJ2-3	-	CASSPDSYSTDTQYF	TGTGCCAGCAGCCCTGACTCGTATAGCACAGATACGCAGTATTTT
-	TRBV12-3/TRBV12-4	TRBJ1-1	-	CDLTGLNTEAFF	TGCGATTTGACAGGACTGAACACTGAAGCTTTCTTT
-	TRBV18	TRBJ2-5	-	CASSPYWETQYF	TGTGCCAGCTCACCGTACTGGGAGACCCAGTACTTC
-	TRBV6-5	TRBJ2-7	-	CATGDGASAREQYF	TGTGCCACCGGGGATGGGGCTAGCGCTCGCGAGCAGTACTTC
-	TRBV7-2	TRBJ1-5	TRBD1	CASSFSTGGTQPQHF	TGTGCCAGCAGCTTCTCAACAGGGGGGACTCAGCCCCAGCATTTT
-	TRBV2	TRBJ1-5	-	CASRGGEQHQPQHF	TGTGCCAGCAGGGGGGGGGAGCAGCATCAGCCCCAGCATTTT
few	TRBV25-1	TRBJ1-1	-	CASSEYGGPTTEAFF	TGTGCCAGCAGTGAATACGGGGGGCCGACCACTGAAGCTTTCTTT
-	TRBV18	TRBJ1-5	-	CASSPDRNQPQHF	TGTGCCAGCTCACCCGACAGGAATCAGCCCCAGCATTTT
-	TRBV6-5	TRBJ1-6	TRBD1	CASSYSDRGGDSPLHF	TGTGCCAGCAGTTACTCGGACAGGGGAGGGGATTCACCCCTCCACTTT
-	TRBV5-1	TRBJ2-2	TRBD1	CASSLDGRGSGELFF	TGCGCCAGCAGCTTGGATGGCAGGGGGTCTGGGGAGCTGTTTTTT
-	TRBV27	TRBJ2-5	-	CASSLSFSYPQETQYF	TGTGCCAGCAGTTTAAGCTTCTCCTACCCTCAAGAGACCCAGTACTTC
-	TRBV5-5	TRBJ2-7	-	CASSLGHTRSYEQYF	TGTGCCAGCAGCTTGGGGCATACCCGCTCCTACGAGCAGTACTTC
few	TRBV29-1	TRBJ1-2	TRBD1	CSVEARGLLHGYTF	TGCAGCGTTGAAGCGAGGGGGCTATTACATGGCTACACCTTC
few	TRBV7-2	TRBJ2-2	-	CASSLMFSGELFF	TGTGCCAGCAGCTTAATGTTCTCCGGGGAGCTGTTTTTT
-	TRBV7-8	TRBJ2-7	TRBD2	CASSLQGLEYEQYF	TGTGCCAGCAGCTTACAGGGACTAGAGTACGAGCAGTACTTC
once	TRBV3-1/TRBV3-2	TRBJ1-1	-	CASSPRTEMNTEAFF	TGTGCCAGCAGCCCCCGGACAGAGATGAACACTGAAGCTTTCTTT
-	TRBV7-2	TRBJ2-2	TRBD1	CASSARDRVSYGELFF	TGTGCCAGCAGCGCCCGGGACAGGGTGAGCTACGGGGAGCTGTTTTTT
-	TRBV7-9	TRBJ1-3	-	CASSFNYGTTILYF	TGTGCCAGCAGCTTTAACTATGGGACAACCATACTATATTTT
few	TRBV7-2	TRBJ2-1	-	CASSLASDNEQFF	TGTGCCAGCAGCTTAGCCTCTGACAATGAGCAGTTCTTC
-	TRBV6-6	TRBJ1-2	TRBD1	CASSDGQGERGYTF	TGTGCCAGCAGCGACGGACAGGGAGAGCGTGGCTACACCTTC
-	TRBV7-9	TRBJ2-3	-	CASSMTGSTDTQYF	TGTGCCAGCAGCATGACGGGGTCCACAGATACGCAGTATTTT
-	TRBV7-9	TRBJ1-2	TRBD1	CASSLDRQGGNYGYTF	TGTGCCAGCAGCTTAGACAGACAGGGGGGAAACTATGGCTACACCTTC
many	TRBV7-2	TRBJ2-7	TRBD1	CASSFSGTGYYEQYF	TGTGCCAGCAGCTTTTCCGGGACAGGGTACTACGAGCAGTACTTC
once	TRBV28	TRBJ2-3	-	CASTLVQGTDTQYF	TGTGCCAGCACCCTCGTTCAGGGCACAGATACGCAGTATTTT
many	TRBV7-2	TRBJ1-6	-	CASSLEPLRESPLHF	TGTGCCAGCAGCTTAGAACCGTTGCGAGAATCACCCCTCCACTTT
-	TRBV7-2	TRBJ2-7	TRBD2	CASSSSTSGGYEQYF	TGTGCCAGCAGCTCTTCGACTAGCGGGGGCTACGAGCAGTACTTC
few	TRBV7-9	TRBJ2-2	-	CASSFRSPNTGELFF	TGTGCCAGCAGCTTCAGGTCCCCCAACACCGGGGAGCTGTTTTTT
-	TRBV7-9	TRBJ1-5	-	CASSLVADQPQHF	TGTGCCAGCAGCTTAGTAGCGGATCAGCCCCAGCATTTT
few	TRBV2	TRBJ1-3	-	CASNRQVRSGNTIYF	TGTGCCAGCAACAGACAGGTGCGCTCTGGAAACACCATATATTTT
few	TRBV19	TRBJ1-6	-	CASSIGGKKVHF	TGTGCCAGTAGTATTGGCGGCAAGAAGGTCCACTTT
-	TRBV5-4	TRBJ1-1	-	CASRQGTFTEAFF	TGTGCCAGCAGGCAAGGGACTTTCACTGAAGCTTTCTTT
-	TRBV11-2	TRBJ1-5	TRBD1	CASSKQGAQPQHF	TGTGCCAGCAGCAAACAGGGGGCTCAGCCCCAGCATTTT
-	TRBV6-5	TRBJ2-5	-	CASHGGTQETQYF	TGTGCCAGTCATGGAGGGACCCAAGAGACCCAGTACTTC
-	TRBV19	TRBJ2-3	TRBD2	CASSRTSGRGTDTQYF	TGTGCCAGTAGTAGAACTAGCGGGAGAGGTACAGATACGCAGTATTTT